What follows are 14 T cell receptor beta chains derived from one specimen sequenced in a study of cytomegalovirus exposure and HLA in healthy donors (dated by TCRdb to about 2017). The method behind the library was the immunoSEQ multiplex PCR assay. For the multiplex PCR, a mixture combining 60 forward primers for TCR Vbeta segments and 13 reverse primers for TCR Jbeta segments was used. In TCRdb, the immuneACCESS table is reduced to in-frame sequences with V and J assigned. These tables do not hold every clone; where another copy was compared, an unresolved V gene accounts for under half, and the others remain unexplained. Counted in this sample were around 190,000 clones; around 85% of them appeared once. Jointly, the top ten make up about 1.8% of the sample. Sequenced: PBMCs. The receptor set was obtained from a young man in good health and CMV-seronegative.

V gene TRBV18 combines with J gene TRBJ2-5; 12 bases are shared with TRBD1. The CDR3 runs to 17 residues. After removal of 2 bases from V and 5 bases from J, the junction contained 9 bases not matched to a gene. CDR1 is KGHSH and CDR2 is LQKENI in the germline V gene. CDR3: CASSPIPGTGGLETQYF. The CDR3 region has the DNA TGTGCCAGCTCACCAATCCCCGGGACAGGGGGCTTGGAGACCCAGTACTTC.

The rearrangement uses TRBV12-5 and TRBJ1-5, with D possibly matching TRBD1 (6 bases). The CDR3 loop spans 17 amino acids. V was clipped by 5 bases and J by 0 bases, with 17 bases between them. Germline CDR1 reads LGHNT; CDR2 reads FRNRAP. CDR3: CASGQRTAGISNQPQHF. CDR3 nucleotides: TGTGCTAGTGGTCAACGGACAGCCGGGATTAGCAATCAGCCCCAGCATTTT. Together with reference TRBV12-5 and TRBJ1-5, the CDR3 gives the full variable domain: DARVTQTPRHKVTEMGQEVTMRCQPILGHNTVFWYRQTMMQGLELLAYFRNRAPLDDSGMPKDRFSAEMPDATLATLKIQPSEPRDSAVYFCASGQRTAGISNQPQHFGDGTRLSIL.

This rearrangement joins TRBV5-4 to TRBJ1-5; 8 positions agree with TRBD1. Germline V gene sequence: CDR1 SGHNT, CDR2 YYREEE (reference sequence). The ends lost 2 bases at V and 4 bases at J; junction bases unmatched: 5. The length of the CDR3 is 15 residues. CDR3 sequence (DNA): TGTGCCAGCAGCTTCGGGACAGGACTAAATCAGCCCCAGCATTTT. Translated: CASSFGTGLNQPQHF.

The chain couples TRBV5-6 to TRBJ2-7, with 14 bases aligning to TRBD2. The CDR3 totals 17 residues. Germline V CDR1 and CDR2: SGHDT, YYEEEE. With V trimmed by 5 bases and J by 6 bases, 13 bases remained unmatched. In DNA, the CDR3 is TGTGCCAGCAGGCCCTCCGGGACTAGCGGGAGTGGGGGCGAGCAGTACTTC. Translating it yields CASRPSGTSGSGGEQYF.

The genes are TRBV5-5 and TRBJ2-3; the match to TRBD2 covers 14 bases. V was clipped by 3 bases and J by 4 bases; unmatched bases: 7. CDR1 is SGHKS and CDR2 is YYEKEE in the germline V gene (reference sequence). There are 17 residues in the CDR3. The CDR3, as DNA: TGTGCCAGCAGCTCAAGACTAGCGGGGGGGCGGGCAGATACGCAGTATTTT. This gives the protein CASSSRLAGGRADTQYF.

This chain connects TRBV5-1 to TRBJ1-4, with 9 positions matching TRBD1. The junction had 6 bases not matched to a gene; V was cut back by 5 bases and J by 7 bases. The CDR3 is 14 residues long. Germline V gene data show CDR1 as SGHRS and CDR2 as YFSETQ. The CDR3 region has the DNA TGCGCCAGCAGTGTTACAGGGGGCGGTGAAAAACTGTTTTTT. Translated: CASSVTGGGEKLFF.

Here the CDR3 DNA reads TGTGCCAGCAGTTTAAGCGGGAGGGGGACAGATACGCAGTATTTT. It specifies CASSLSGRGTDTQYF. The chain links TRBV28 to TRBJ2-3, with 10 bases lining up with TRBD2. CDR3 length: 15 amino acids. Germline assignment: CDR1 MDHEN and CDR2 SYDVKM. V dropped 2 bases and J dropped 3; count of bases not matched to a gene: 2. Supplemented by reference TRBV28 and TRBJ2-3, the full variable domain reads DVKVTQSSRYLVKRTGEKVFLECVQDMDHENMFWYRQDPGLGLRLIYFSYDVKMKEKGDIPEGYSVSREKKERFSLILESASTNQTSMYLCASSLSGRGTDTQYFGPGTRLTVL.

The chain recombines TRBV15 with TRBJ1-1; the D is unclear. Germline loops: CDR1 LNHNV, CDR2 YYDKDF (reference sequence). This CDR3 has 13 amino acids. Trimming shortened V by 0 bases and J by 4 bases, and 6 bases separated the two germline ends. CDR3 sequence (DNA): TGTGCCACCAGCAGAGAACCGGTCACTGAAGCTTTCTTT. Amino acid sequence: CATSREPVTEAFF.

The chain combines TRBV7-9 with TRBJ2-1, with TRBD2 matching 14 bases. Per germline, CDR1 SEHNR and CDR2 FQNEAQ (reference sequence). V shed 5 bases and J 6 bases; nucleotides not matched to a gene: 6. CDR3 length: 16 residues. CDR3 region: CASSPAGLAGVNEQFF. The CDR3 bases are TGTGCCAGCAGCCCAGCGGGACTAGCGGGAGTCAATGAGCAGTTCTTC.

The chain carries TRBV19 and TRBJ2-1, with TRBD2 identical over 12 bases. Germline CDR1 LNHDA, CDR2 SQIVND (reference sequence). V lost 2 bases and J lost 8; bases outside the gene matches: 13. This CDR3 has 18 amino acids. The CDR3 region is CASSILGASGGAVDEQFF. DNA for the CDR3: TGTGCCAGTAGTATATTGGGGGCTAGCGGGGGGGCTGTAGATGAGCAGTTCTTC.

CDR3 sequence (DNA): TGTGCCAGTAGTATAGCCGGGAACGAGCAGTACTTC. Its protein is CASSIAGNEQYF. The rearrangement links TRBV19 to TRBJ2-7; TRBD2 might be the D (5 bases). The V gene lost 1 base and the J gene lost 5 bases, with 6 bases spanning the gap. The CDR3 totals 12 residues. Germline CDR1 and CDR2: LNHDA and SQIVND (reference sequence).

The V call is TRBV13, the J call TRBJ2-7, with 10 positions matching TRBD2. From germline, CDR1 is PRHDT and CDR2 FYEKMQ (reference sequence). CDR3 size: 16 residues. The V and J ends lost 6 bases and 3 bases, in that order; junction bases with no gene match: 11. The CDR3 loop is CASSSGRTSGIYEQYF. The CDR3 DNA reads as TGTGCCAGCAGTTCGGGTCGGACTAGCGGAATCTACGAGCAGTACTTC.

This chain connects TRBV4-1 to TRBJ1-2, with D uncertain. Germline loops: CDR1 MGHRA, CDR2 YSYEKL. The CDR3 sequence is 17 residues long. V was pared by 0 bases and J by 2 bases, with 16 bases between. In DNA, the CDR3 is TGCGCCAGCAGCCAAGATCCTGGGTACAGCGGGAACTATGGCTACACCTTC. Translation: CASSQDPGYSGNYGYTF.

The chain carries TRBV15 and TRBJ1-3; D call uncertain. The CDR3 is 15 residues long. The germline V and J ends were trimmed by 5 bases and 0 bases, with 11 bases remaining between them. CDR1 is LNHNV and CDR2 is YYDKDF in the germline V gene (reference sequence). CDR3 region: CATSGQSFSGNTIYF. Written as DNA, the CDR3 is TGTGCCACCAGCGGGCAGAGCTTCTCTGGAAACACCATATATTTT.